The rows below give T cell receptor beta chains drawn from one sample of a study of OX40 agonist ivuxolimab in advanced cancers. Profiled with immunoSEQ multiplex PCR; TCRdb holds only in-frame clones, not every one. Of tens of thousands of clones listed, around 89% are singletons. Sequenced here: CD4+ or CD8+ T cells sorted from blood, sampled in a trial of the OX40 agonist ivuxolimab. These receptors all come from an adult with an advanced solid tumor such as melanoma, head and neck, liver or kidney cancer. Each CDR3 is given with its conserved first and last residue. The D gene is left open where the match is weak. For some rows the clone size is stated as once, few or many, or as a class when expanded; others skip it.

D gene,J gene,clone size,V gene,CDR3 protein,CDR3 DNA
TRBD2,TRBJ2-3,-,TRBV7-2,CASSTAGGLSRGDTQYF,TGTGCCAGCAGTACGGCGGGAGGGCTCAGCAGGGGAGATACGCAGTATTTT
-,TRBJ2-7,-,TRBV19,CASSIAGPYEQYF,TGTGCCAGTAGTATAGCGGGACCCTACGAGCAGTACTTC
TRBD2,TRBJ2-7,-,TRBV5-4,CASRLAGGRGNEQYF,TGTGCCAGCAGACTAGCGGGAGGGCGGGGAAACGAGCAGTACTTC
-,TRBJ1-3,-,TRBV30,CAWSSGVSSGNTIYF,TGTGCCTGGAGTTCAGGGGTCAGCTCTGGAAACACCATATATTTT
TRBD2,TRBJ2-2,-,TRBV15,CATSGGLAGSGTGELFF,TGTGCCACCAGCGGAGGACTAGCGGGTTCGGGCACCGGGGAGCTGTTTTTT
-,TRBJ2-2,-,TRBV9,CASRDSRNTGELFF,TGTGCCAGCAGGGACTCAAGAAACACCGGGGAGCTGTTTTTT
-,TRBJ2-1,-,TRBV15,CATSREVGGAFNEQFF,TGTGCCACCAGCAGAGAAGTAGGGGGGGCGTTCAATGAGCAGTTCTTC
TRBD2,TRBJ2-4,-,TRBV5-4,CASSLAGSGANIQYF,TGTGCCAGCAGCCTAGCGGGGAGTGGGGCAAACATTCAGTACTTC
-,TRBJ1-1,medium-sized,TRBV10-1,CASSYRNTEAFF,TGCGCCAGCAGTTACAGGAACACTGAAGCTTTCTTT
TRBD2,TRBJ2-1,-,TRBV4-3,CASSQDAGLAEFF,TGCGCCAGCAGCCAAGATGCGGGGCTAGCGGAGTTCTTC
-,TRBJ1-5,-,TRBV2,CASRPGHTNQPQHF,TGTGCCAGCAGGCCGGGACATACAAATCAGCCCCAGCATTTT
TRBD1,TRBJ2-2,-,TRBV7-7,CASSRGGTGTGELFF,TGTGCCAGCAGCCGAGGGGGCACGGGCACCGGGGAGCTGTTTTTT
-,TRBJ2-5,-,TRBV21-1,CASMSPGRSSAGVKTQYF,TGTGCCAGCATGTCACCGGGGAGAAGTTCAGCGGGAGTAAAGACCCAGTACTTC
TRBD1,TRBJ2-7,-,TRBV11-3,CASSFTGGRFYEQYF,TGTGCCAGCAGCTTTACAGGGGGACGTTTCTACGAGCAGTACTTC
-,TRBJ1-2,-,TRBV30,CAWTTGVDYGYTF,TGTGCCTGGACAACGGGCGTAGACTATGGCTACACCTTC
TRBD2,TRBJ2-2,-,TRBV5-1,CASSLGSGRVRELFF,TGCGCCAGCAGCTTGGGGAGCGGGAGAGTGCGGGAGCTGTTTTTT
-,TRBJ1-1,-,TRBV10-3,CAIRRNPGNSGTEAFF,TGTGCCATCAGGAGGAACCCGGGGAACAGTGGCACTGAAGCTTTCTTT
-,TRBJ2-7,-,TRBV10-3,CAISDRDGGVYEQYF,TGTGCCATCAGTGATAGGGACGGCGGAGTCTACGAGCAGTACTTC
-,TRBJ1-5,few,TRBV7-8,CASSLDLGGTQHF,TGTGCCAGCAGCTTAGATCTGGGTGGGACCCAGCATTTT
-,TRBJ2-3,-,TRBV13,CASSLRGGLTDTQYF,TGTGCCAGCAGCTTACGGGGCGGGCTCACAGATACGCAGTATTTT
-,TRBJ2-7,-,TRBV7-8,CASTFGVSGAYEQYF,TGTGCCAGCACCTTTGGGGTTTCGGGGGCCTACGAGCAGTACTTC
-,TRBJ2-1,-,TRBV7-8,CASSLRQDNYNEQFF,TGTGCCAGCAGCTTACGGCAGGATAACTACAATGAGCAGTTCTTC
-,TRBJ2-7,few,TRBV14,CASSHHLAGGTSRDPYEQYF,TGTGCCAGCAGCCACCACCTCGCGGGTGGGACGTCGCGGGACCCCTACGAGCAGTACTTC
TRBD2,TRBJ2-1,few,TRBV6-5,CASSYYTSGRNEQFF,TGTGCCAGCAGTTACTATACTAGCGGGAGAAATGAGCAGTTCTTC
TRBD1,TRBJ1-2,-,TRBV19,CASRTKTGGSSGYTF,TGTGCCAGTAGGACCAAGACAGGGGGCAGTAGTGGCTACACCTTC
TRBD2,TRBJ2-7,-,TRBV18,CASSQLAGYEQYF,TGTGCCAGCTCACAACTAGCGGGCTACGAGCAGTACTTC
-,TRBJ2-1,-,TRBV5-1,CASSLGSYNEQFF,TGCGCCAGCAGCTTGGGCTCCTACAATGAGCAGTTCTTC
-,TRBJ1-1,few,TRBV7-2,CASSPGSIGREAFF,TGTGCCAGCAGCCCCGGGTCGATAGGGCGGGAAGCTTTCTTT
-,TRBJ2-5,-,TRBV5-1,CASRWDPETQYF,TGCGCCAGCAGATGGGACCCGGAGACCCAGTACTTC
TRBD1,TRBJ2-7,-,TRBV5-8,CASSFLQGISYEQYF,TGTGCCAGCAGCTTCTTACAGGGGATCTCCTACGAGCAGTACTTC
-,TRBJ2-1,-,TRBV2,CASSGVGGREQFF,TGTGCCAGCAGTGGTGTGGGGGGGCGTGAGCAGTTCTTC
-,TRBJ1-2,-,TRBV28,CASSLAQGGGGYTF,TGTGCCAGCAGTTTGGCGCAGGGAGGTGGTGGCTACACCTTC
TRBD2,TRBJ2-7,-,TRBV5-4,CASSASLAGNSYEQYF,TGTGCCAGCAGCGCTTCACTAGCGGGAAACTCCTACGAGCAGTACTTC
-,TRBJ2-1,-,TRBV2,CASRQSVEQFF,TGTGCCAGCAGGCAAAGCGTTGAGCAGTTCTTC
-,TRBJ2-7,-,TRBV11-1,CASSRDRNEQYF,TGTGCCAGCAGCCGGGACCGAAACGAGCAGTACTTC
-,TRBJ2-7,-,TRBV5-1,CASSLAWEEQYF,TGCGCCAGCAGCTTGGCTTGGGAAGAGCAGTACTTC
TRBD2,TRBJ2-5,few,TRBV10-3,CAISALAGAQETQYF,TGTGCCATCAGCGCTCTAGCGGGGGCTCAAGAGACCCAGTACTTC
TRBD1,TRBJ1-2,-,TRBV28,CASSFRGRDGYTF,TGTGCCAGCAGTTTTAGGGGGCGCGATGGCTACACCTTC
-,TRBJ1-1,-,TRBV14,CASSQEWATAFF,TGTGCCAGCAGCCAAGAATGGGCGACGGCTTTCTTT
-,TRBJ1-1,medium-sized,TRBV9,CASSVALGNTEAFF,TGTGCCAGCAGCGTAGCTTTGGGGAACACTGAAGCTTTCTTT
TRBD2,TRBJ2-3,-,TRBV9,CASSALTSGGVSTQYF,TGTGCCAGCAGCGCCTTGACTAGCGGGGGGGTTAGTACGCAGTATTTT
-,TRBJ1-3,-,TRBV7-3,CASSLTLDRSSGNTIYF,TGTGCCAGCAGCTTAACCCTAGACCGAAGCTCTGGAAACACCATATATTTT
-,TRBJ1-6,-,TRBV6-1,CASSERGQNSPLHF,TGTGCCAGCAGTGAAAGGGGACAAAATTCACCCCTCCACTTT
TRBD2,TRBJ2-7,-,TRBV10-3,CAISGTSGDSYEQYF,TGTGCCATCAGCGGGACTAGCGGGGACTCCTACGAGCAGTACTTC
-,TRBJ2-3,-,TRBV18,CASSPGALRDTQYF,TGTGCCAGCTCACCAGGAGCTTTGAGAGATACGCAGTATTTT
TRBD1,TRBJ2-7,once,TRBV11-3,CASSQDRVGEQYF,TGTGCCAGCAGCCAGGACAGGGTGGGGGAGCAGTACTTC
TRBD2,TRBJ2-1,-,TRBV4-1,CASSQGITSGGVWYEQFF,TGCGCCAGCAGCCAAGGGATTACTAGCGGGGGGGTGTGGTATGAGCAGTTCTTC
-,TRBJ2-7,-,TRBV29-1,CSVATDTTPYEQYF,TGCAGCGTCGCCACAGACACTACCCCCTACGAGCAGTACTTC
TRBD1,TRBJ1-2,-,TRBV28,CASSFLTTQGGPAF,TGTGCCAGCAGTTTCTTAACAACCCAGGGGGGCCCCGCGTTC
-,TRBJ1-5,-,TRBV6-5,CASSNGRFNQPQHF,TGTGCCAGCAGTAACGGACGGTTCAATCAGCCCCAGCATTTT
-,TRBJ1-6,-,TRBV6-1,CASSELASSSYNSPLHF,TGTGCCAGCAGTGAATTGGCTTCCAGCTCCTATAATTCACCCCTCCACTTT